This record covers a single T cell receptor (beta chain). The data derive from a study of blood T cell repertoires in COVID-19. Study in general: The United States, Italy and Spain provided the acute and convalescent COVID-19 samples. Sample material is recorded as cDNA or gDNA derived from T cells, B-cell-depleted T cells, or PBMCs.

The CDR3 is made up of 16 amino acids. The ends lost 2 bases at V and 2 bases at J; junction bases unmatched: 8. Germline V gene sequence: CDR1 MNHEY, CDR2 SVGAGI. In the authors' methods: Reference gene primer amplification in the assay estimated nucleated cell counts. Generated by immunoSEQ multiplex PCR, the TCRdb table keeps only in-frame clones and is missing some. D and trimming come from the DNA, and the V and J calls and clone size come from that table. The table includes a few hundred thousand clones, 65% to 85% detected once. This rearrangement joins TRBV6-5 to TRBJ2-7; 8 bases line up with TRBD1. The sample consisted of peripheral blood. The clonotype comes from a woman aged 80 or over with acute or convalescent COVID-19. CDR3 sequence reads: CASSYAYGTGAYEQYF. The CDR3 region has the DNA TGTGCCAGCAGTTACGCCTACGGGACAGGCGCCTACGAGCAGTACTTC.